One T cell receptor (beta chain) is described in this entry. Its antigen is unknown. This specimen belongs to a study of T cell responses to AZD1222 COVID-19 vaccine. Between the trimmed V and J ends, which lost 6 bases and 5 bases, there was a span of 13 bases. CDR1 and CDR2 from the germline V gene are SGHAT and FQNNGV. This CDR3 is 13 amino acids long. TCRdb keeps only in-frame clones here, not all; method: immunoSEQ multiplex PCR. The sample shows approximately 130,000 clones, approximately 85% of them seen only once. Study-level findings and limits: It was only a handful of AZD1222 recipients who were seropositive at baseline. Per reports, nearly half of all spike-specific TCRs target regions that are unmutated in variants.

The chain links TRBV11-2 to TRBJ2-5, with D possibly TRBD2 on 6 matching bases. This clonotype was obtained from an adult who received the MenACWY meningococcal vaccine as a control. Sequences were derived from peripheral blood, sampled 28 days after the second dose of the MenACWY control vaccine. The CDR3 sequence is CASSRLGGETQYF. As DNA, the CDR3 is TGTGCCAGCAGTAGACTAGGTGGCGAGACCCAGTACTTC.